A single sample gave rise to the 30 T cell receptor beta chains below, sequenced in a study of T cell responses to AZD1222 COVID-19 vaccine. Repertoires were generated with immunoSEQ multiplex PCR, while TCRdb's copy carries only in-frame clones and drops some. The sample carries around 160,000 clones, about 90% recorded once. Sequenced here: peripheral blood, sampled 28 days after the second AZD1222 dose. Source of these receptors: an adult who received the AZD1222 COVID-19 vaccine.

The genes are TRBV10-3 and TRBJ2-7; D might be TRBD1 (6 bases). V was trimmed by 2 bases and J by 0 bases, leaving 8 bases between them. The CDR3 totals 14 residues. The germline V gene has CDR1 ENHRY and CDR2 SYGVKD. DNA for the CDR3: TGTGCCATCAGTGAGATAGGGGGCTCCTACGAGCAGTACTTC. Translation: CAISEIGGSYEQYF.

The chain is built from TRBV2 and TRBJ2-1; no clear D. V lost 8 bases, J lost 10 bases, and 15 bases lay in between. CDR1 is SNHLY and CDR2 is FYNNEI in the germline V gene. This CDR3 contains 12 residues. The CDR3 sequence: CASGRNPGEQFF. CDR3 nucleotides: TGTGCCAGCGGACGGAACCCCGGCGAGCAGTTCTTC.

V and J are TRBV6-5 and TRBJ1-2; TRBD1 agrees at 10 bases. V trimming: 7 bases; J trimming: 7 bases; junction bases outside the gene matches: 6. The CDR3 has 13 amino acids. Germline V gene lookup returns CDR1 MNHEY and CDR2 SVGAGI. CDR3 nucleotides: TGTGCCAGCAACGACAGGGGGCTTAGTGGCTACACCTTC. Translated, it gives CASNDRGLSGYTF.

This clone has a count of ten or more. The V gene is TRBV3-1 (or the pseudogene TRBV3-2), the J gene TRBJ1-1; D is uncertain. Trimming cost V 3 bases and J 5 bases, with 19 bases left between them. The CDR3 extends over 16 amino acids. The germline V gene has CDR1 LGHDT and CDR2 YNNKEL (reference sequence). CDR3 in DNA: TGTGCCAGCAGCCACCTTCGTTCTACTTCTATGACTGAAGCTTTCTTT. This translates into CASSHLRSTSMTEAFF.

CDR3 nucleotide sequence: TGTGCCAGCAGTGAGGGTTTTTCAGGGGACACTGAAGCTTTCTTT. Translation: CASSEGFSGDTEAFF. V usage is TRBV2 and J usage is TRBJ1-1; possible D gene TRBD1, 6 bases. From germline, CDR1 is SNHLY and CDR2 FYNNEI. The CDR3 is made up of 15 amino acids. Trimming took 3 bases from V and 3 from J, leaving 14 bases between them.

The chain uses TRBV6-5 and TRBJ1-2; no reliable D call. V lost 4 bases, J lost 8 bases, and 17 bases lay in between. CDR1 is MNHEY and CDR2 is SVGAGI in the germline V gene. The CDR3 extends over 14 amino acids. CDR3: CASSFSTTPLGYTF. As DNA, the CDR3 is TGTGCCAGCAGTTTTTCCACCACCCCCTTAGGCTACACCTTC.

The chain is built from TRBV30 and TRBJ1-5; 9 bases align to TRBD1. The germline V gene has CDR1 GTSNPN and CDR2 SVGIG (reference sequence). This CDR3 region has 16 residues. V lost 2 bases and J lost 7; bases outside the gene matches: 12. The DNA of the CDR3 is TGTGCCTGGAGTCCACAGGGGGCCAGGGGTCGACAGCCCCAGCATTTT. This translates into CAWSPQGARGRQPQHF.

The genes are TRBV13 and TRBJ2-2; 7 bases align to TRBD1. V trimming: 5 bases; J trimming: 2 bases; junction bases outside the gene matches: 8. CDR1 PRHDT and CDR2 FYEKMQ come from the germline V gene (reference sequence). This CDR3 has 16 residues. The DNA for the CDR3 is TGTGCCAGCAGCAAACGATGGGACAGAAACACCGGGGAGCTGTTTTTT. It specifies CASSKRWDRNTGELFF.

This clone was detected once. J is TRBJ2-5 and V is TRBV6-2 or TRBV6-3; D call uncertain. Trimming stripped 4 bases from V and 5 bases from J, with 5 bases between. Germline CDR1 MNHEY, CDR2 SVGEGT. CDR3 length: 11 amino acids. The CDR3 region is CASSLWETQYF. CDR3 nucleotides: TGTGCCAGCAGTTTATGGGAGACCCAGTACTTC.

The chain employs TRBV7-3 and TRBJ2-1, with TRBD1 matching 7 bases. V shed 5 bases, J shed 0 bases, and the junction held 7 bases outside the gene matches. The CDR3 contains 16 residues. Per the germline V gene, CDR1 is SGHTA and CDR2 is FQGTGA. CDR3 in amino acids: CASSRTGPSSYNEQFF. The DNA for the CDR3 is TGTGCCAGCAGCCGGACAGGCCCGAGCTCCTACAATGAGCAGTTCTTC.

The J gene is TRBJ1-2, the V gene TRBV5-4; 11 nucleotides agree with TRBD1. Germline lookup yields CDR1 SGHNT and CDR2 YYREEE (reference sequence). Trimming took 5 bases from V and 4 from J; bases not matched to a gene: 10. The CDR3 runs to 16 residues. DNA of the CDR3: TGTGCCAGCAGTTTTAGGACAGGGGGCGACGGCTATGGCTACACCTTC. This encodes CASSFRTGGDGYGYTF.

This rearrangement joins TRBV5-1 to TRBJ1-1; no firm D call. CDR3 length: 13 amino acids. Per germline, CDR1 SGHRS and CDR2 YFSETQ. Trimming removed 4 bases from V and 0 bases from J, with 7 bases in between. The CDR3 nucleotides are TGCGCCAGCAGCCCGACGATGAACACTGAAGCTTTCTTT. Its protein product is CASSPTMNTEAFF.

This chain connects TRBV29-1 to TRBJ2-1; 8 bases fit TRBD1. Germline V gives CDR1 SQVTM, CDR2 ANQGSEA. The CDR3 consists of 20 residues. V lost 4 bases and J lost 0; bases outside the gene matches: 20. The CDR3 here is CSVGGSSGQAQRSSYNEQFF. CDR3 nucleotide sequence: TGCAGCGTTGGGGGGTCATCGGGACAGGCTCAAAGAAGCTCCTACAATGAGCAGTTCTTC.

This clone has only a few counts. CDR3 in DNA: TGTGCCAGCAGTCTCCGCCGACAGGGGGGATCTCCGTTCTATGGCTACACCTTC. It yields the protein CASSLRRQGGSPFYGYTF. The V gene is TRBV6-2 or TRBV6-3, the J gene TRBJ1-2; 9 positions match TRBD1. The V and J ends lost 5 bases and 4 bases, in that order; junction bases with no gene match: 17. CDR1 MNHEY and CDR2 SVGEGT come from the germline V gene. The CDR3 spans 18 residues.

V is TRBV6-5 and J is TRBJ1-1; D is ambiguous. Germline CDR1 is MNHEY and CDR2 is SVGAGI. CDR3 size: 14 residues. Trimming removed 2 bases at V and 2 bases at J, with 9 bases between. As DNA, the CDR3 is TGTGCCAGCAGTTACGTGGGCTTCAACACTGAAGCTTTCTTT. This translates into CASSYVGFNTEAFF.

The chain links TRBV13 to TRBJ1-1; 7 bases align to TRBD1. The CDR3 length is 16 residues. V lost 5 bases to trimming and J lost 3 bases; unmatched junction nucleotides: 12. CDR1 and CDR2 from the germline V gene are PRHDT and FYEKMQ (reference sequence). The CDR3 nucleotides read TGTGCCAGCAGCCTTCGGGACAGTAGGATTGACACTGAAGCTTTCTTT. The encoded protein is CASSLRDSRIDTEAFF. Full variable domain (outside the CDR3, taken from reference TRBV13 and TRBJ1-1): AAGVIQSPRHLIKEKRETATLKCYPIPRHDTVYWYQQGPGQDPQFLISFYEKMQSDKGSIPDRFSAQQFSDYHSELNMSSLELGDSALYFCASSLRDSRIDTEAFFGQGTRLTVV.

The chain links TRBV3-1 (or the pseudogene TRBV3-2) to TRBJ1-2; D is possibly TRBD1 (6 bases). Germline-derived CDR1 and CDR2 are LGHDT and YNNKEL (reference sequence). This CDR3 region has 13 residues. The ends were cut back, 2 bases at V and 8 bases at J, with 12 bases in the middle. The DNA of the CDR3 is TGTGCCAGCAGCCAAATGAGGGGGACCGGCTACACCTTC. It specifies CASSQMRGTGYTF.

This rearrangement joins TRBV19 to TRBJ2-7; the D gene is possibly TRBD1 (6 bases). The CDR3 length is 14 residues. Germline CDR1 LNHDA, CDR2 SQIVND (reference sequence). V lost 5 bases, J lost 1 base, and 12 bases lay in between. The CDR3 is CASSDRDNSYEQYF. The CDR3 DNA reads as TGTGCCAGTAGTGACCGGGACAATTCCTACGAGCAGTACTTC. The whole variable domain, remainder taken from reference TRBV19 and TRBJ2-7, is DGGITQSPKYLFRKEGQNVTLSCEQNLNHDAMYWYRQDPGQGLRLIYYSQIVNDFQKGDIAEGYSVSREKKESFPLTVTSAQKNPTAFYLCASSDRDNSYEQYFGPGTRLTVT.

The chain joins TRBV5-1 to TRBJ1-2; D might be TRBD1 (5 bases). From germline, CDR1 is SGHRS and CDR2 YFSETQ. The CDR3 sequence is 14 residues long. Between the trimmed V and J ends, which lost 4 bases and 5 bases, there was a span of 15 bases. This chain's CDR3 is CASSPDGAGYGYTF. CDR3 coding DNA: TGCGCCAGCAGCCCGGACGGGGCGGGGTATGGCTACACCTTC.

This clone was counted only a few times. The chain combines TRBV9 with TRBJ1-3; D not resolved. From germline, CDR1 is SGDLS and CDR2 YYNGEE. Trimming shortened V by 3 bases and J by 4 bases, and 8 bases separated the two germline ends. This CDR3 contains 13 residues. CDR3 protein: CASSEYWGNTIYF. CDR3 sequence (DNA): TGTGCCAGCAGCGAGTATTGGGGAAACACCATATATTTT.

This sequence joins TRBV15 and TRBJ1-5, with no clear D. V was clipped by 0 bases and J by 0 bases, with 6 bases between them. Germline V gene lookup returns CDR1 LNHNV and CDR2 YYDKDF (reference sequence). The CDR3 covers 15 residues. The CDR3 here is CATSRDSGSNQPQHF. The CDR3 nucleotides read TGTGCCACCAGCAGAGATTCCGGTAGCAATCAGCCCCAGCATTTT.

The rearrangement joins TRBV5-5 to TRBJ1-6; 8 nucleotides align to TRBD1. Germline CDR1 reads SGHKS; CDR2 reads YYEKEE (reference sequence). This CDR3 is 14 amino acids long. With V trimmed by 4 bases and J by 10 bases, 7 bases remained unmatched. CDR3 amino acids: CASSVDRVGSPLHF. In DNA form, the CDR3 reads TGTGCCAGCAGCGTGGACAGGGTTGGCTCACCCCTCCACTTT.

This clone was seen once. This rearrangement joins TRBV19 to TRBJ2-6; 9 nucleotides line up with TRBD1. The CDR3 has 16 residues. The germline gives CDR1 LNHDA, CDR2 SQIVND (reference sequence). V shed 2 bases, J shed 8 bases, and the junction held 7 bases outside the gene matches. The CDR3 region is CASSINRGQGSNVLTF. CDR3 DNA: TGTGCCAGTAGTATAAATCGGGGACAGGGTTCCAACGTCCTGACTTTC. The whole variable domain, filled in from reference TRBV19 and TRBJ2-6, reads DGGITQSPKYLFRKEGQNVTLSCEQNLNHDAMYWYRQDPGQGLRLIYYSQIVNDFQKGDIAEGYSVSREKKESFPLTVTSAQKNPTAFYLCASSINRGQGSNVLTFGAGSRLTVL.

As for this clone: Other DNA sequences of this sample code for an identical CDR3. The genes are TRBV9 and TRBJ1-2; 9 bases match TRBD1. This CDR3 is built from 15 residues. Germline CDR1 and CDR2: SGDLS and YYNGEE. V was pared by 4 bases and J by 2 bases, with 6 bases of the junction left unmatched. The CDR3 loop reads CASSPSGTGNYGYTF. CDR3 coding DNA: TGTGCCAGCAGCCCTTCTGGGACAGGGAACTATGGCTACACCTTC.

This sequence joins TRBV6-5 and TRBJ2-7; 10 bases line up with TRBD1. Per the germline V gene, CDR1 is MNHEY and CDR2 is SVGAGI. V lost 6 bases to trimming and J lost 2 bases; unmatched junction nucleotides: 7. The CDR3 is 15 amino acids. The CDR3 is CASRNRDRGAYEQYF. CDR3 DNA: TGTGCCAGCAGGAACCGGGACAGGGGAGCCTACGAGCAGTACTTC.

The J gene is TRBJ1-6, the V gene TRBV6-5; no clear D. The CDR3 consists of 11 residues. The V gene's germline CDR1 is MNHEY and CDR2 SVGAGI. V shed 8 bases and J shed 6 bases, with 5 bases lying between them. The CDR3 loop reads CASEGNSPLHF. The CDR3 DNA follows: TGTGCCAGCGAGGGTAATTCACCCCTCCACTTT.

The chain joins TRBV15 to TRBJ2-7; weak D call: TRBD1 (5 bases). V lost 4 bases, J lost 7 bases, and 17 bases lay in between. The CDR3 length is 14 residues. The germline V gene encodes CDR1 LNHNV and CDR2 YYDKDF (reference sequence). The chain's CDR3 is CATSTLISGKEQYF. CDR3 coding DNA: TGTGCCACCAGCACCCTTATATCAGGGAAAGAGCAGTACTTC.

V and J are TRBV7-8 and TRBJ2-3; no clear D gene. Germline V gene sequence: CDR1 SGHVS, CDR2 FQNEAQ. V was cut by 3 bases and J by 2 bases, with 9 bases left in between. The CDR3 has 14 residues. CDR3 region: CASSFWSLTDTQYF. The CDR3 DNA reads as TGTGCCAGCAGCTTTTGGTCCCTCACAGATACGCAGTATTTT.

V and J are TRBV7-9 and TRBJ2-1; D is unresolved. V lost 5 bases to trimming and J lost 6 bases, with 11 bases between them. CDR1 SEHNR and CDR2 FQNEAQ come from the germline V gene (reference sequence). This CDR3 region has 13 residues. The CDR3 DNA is TGTGCCAGCAGCGCCCCAGGCGCCAATGAGCAGTTCTTC. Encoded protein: CASSAPGANEQFF.

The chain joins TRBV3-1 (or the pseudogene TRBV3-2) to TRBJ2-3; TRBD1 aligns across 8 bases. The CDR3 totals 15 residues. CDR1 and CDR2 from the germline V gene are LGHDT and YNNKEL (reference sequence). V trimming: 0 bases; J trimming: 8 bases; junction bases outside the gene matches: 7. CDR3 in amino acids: CASSQDPGGTATQYF. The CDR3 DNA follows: TGTGCCAGCAGCCAAGACCCAGGGGGCACGGCTACGCAGTATTTT.